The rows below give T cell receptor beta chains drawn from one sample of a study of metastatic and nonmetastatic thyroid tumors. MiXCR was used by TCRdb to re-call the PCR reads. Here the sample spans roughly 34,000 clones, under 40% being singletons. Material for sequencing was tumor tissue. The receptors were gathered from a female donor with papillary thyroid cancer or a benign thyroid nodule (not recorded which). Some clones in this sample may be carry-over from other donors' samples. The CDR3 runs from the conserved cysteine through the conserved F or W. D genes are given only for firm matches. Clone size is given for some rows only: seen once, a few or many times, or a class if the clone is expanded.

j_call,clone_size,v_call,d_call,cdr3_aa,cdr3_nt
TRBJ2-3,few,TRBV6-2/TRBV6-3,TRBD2,CASTPPTSGFRTDTQYF,TGTGCCAGCACTCCACCAACTAGCGGCTTCCGCACAGATACGCAGTATTTT
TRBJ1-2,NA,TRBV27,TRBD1,CASSDLGQGGYTF,TGTGCCAGCAGCGACTTAGGACAGGGTGGCTACACCTTC
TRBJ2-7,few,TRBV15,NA,CATSRDFSGSDEQYF,TGTGCCACCAGCAGAGATTTTTCAGGGTCCGACGAGCAGTACTTC
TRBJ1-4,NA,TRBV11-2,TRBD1,CASSSVQGAQEKLFF,TGTGCCAGCAGCTCGGTACAGGGGGCTCAGGAAAAACTGTTTTTT
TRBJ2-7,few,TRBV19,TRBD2,CASSTQAGAYEQYF,TGTGCCAGTAGTACCCAAGCGGGAGCCTACGAGCAGTACTTC
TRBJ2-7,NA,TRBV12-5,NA,CASGLGRQPYEQYF,TGTGCTAGTGGTTTGGGACGGCAACCGTACGAGCAGTACTTC
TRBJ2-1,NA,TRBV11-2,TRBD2,CASSSRSGGEAEQFF,TGTGCCAGCAGCAGTCGTAGCGGGGGGGAGGCAGAGCAGTTCTTC
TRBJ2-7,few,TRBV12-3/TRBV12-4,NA,CASSLTRGAYEQYF,TGTGCCAGCAGTTTGACACGGGGCGCGTACGAGCAGTACTTC
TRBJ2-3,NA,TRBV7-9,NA,CASSLTFRADTQYF,TGTGCCAGCAGCTTAACCTTCAGGGCAGATACGCAGTATTTT
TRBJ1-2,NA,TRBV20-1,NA,CSAKKIGAGGYTF,TGCAGTGCCAAGAAGATTGGGGCGGGCGGCTACACCTTC
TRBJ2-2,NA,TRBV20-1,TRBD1,CSASAQGANTGELFF,TGCAGTGCTAGCGCACAGGGGGCGAACACCGGGGAGCTGTTTTTT
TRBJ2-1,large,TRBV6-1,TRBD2,CASSENGGEYNEQFF,TGTGCCAGCAGTGAAAACGGGGGGGAGTACAATGAGCAGTTCTTC
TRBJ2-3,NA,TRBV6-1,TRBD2,CASSELAGGPDTQYF,TGTGCCAGCAGTGAACTAGCGGGAGGGCCAGATACGCAGTATTTT
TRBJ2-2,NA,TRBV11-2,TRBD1,CASIGTGGVGELFF,TGTGCCAGCATTGGGACAGGGGGCGTCGGGGAGCTGTTTTTT
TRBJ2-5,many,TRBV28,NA,CASGMGQETQYF,TGTGCCAGCGGTATGGGCCAAGAGACCCAGTACTTC
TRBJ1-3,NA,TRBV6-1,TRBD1,CASSAPGTGGGNTIYF,TGTGCCAGCAGTGCTCCCGGGACAGGGGGCGGAAACACCATATATTTT
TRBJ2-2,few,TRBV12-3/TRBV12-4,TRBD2,CASIYSRGDTGELFF,TGTGCCAGCATATACTCTCGGGGGGACACCGGGGAGCTGTTTTTT
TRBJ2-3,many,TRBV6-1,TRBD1,CASTSGQGATDTQYF,TGTGCCAGCACCTCAGGACAGGGGGCAACAGATACGCAGTATTTT
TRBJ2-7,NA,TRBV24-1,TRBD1,CATSDPGQSYEQYF,TGTGCCACCAGTGATCCGGGACAGTCCTACGAGCAGTACTTC
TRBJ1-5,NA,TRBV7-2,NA,CASSPRGQPQHF,TGTGCCAGCAGCCCCAGGGGTCAGCCCCAGCATTTT
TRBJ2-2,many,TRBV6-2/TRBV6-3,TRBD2,CASSYTPGLASDTGELFF,TGTGCCAGCAGTTACACACCGGGACTAGCGTCAGACACCGGGGAGCTGTTTTTT